This is a list of T cell receptor beta chains from one sample in a study of shared clonotypes between healthy human individuals. The protocol was immunoSEQ multiplex PCR, while the TCRdb copy is restricted to in-frame clones and leaves out a portion. The sample lists under 350,000 clones, around 90% occurring once. Material for sequencing was memory CD8+ T cells sorted from blood. These receptors were taken from a man between 18 and 35 years old in good health. The CDR3 runs from the conserved cysteine through the conserved F or W. The D gene is left open where the match is weak.

D,J,V,CDR3
-,TRBJ2-1,TRBV15,CATSRDEVSSYNEQFF
-,TRBJ1-5,TRBV7-2,CASSLMVGQGLSNQPQHF
-,TRBJ2-7,TRBV6-6,CASSYYQLQGSYEQYF
-,TRBJ2-2,TRBV19,CASQPGLYTGELFF
-,TRBJ1-1,TRBV19,CATRLGMNTEAFF
TRBD1,TRBJ2-7,TRBV27,CASSLLGQTYEQYF
TRBD1,TRBJ2-7,TRBV6-5,CASSVAGGNYEQYF
TRBD2,TRBJ2-5,TRBV9,CASSVTPGLAGTETQYF
-,TRBJ1-1,TRBV6-5,CASRMAGNTEAFF
-,TRBJ2-3,TRBV27,CASSGLGVSTDTQYF
-,TRBJ2-7,TRBV7-9,CASSLSGREYEQYF
-,TRBJ1-2,TRBV28,CASSFRIYGYTF
-,TRBJ2-7,TRBV15,CATSPGFGGSGYF
-,TRBJ1-2,TRBV2,CASSGDPGGDYYGYTF
TRBD2,TRBJ2-3,TRBV6-5,CASSASGGFADTQYF